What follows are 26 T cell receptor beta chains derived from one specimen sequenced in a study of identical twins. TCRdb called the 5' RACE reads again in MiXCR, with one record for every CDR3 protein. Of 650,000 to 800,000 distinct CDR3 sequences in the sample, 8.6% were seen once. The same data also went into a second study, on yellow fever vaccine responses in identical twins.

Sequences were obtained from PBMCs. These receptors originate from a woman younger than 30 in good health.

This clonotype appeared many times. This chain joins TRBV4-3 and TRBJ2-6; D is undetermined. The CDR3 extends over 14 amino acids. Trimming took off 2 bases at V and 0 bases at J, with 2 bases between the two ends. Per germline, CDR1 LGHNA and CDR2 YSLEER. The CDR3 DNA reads TGCGCCAGCAGCCAATCCTCTGGGGCCAACGTCCTGACTTTC. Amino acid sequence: CASSQSSGANVLTF.

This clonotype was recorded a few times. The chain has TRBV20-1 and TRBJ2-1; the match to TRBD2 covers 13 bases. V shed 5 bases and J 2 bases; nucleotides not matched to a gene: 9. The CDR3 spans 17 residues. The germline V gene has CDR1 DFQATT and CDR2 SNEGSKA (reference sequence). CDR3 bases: TGCAGTGCTTATAGGACTAGCGGGAGCAATACCTACAATGAGCAGTTCTTC. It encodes CSAYRTSGSNTYNEQFF.

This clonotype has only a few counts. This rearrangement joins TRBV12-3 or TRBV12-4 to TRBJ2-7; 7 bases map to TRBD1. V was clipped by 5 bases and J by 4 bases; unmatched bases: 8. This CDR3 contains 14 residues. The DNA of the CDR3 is TGTGCCAGCAGTCACACCCCCAGGGGGTACGAGCAGTACTTC. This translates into CASSHTPRGYEQYF.

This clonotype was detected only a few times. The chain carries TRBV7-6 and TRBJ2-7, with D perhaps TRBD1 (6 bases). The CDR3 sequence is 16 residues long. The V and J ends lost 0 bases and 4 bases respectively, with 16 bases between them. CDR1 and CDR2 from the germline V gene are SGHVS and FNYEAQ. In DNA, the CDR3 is TGTGCCAGCAGCTTAGCCACATCCAGGGGTGGTTACGAGCAGTACTTC. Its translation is CASSLATSRGGYEQYF. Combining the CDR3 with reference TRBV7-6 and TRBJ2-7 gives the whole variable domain GAGVSQSPRYKVTKRGQDVALRCDPISGHVSLYWYRQALGQGPEFLTYFNYEAQQDKSGLPNDRFSAERPEGSISTLTIQRTEQRDSAMYRCASSLATSRGGYEQYFGPGTRLTVT.

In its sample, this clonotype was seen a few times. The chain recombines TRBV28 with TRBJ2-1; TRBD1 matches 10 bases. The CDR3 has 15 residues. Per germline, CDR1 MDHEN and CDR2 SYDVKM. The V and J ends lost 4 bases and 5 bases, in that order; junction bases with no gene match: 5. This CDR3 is CASSSTGGADNEQFF. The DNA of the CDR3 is TGTGCCAGCAGTTCGACAGGGGGCGCCGACAATGAGCAGTTCTTC.

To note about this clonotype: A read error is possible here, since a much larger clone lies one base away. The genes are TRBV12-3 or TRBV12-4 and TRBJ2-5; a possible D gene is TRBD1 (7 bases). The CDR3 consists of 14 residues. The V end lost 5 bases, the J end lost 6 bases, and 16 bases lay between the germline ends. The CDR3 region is CASSAYRGGKTQYF. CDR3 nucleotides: TGTGCCAGCAGTGCATACAGGGGAGGCAAGACCCAGTACTTC.

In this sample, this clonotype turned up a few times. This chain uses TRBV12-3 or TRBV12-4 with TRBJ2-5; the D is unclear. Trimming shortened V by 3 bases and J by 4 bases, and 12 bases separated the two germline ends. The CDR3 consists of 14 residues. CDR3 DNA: TGTGCCAGCAGTTTTCGGACCCAGCCAGAGACCCAGTACTTC. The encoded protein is CASSFRTQPETQYF.

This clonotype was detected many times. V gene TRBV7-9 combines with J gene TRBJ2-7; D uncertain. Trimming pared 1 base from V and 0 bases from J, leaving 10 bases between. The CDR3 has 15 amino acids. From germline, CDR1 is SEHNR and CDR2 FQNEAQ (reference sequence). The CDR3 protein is CASSLGPASSYEQYF. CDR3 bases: TGTGCCAGCAGCTTAGGACCGGCGAGCTCCTACGAGCAGTACTTC.

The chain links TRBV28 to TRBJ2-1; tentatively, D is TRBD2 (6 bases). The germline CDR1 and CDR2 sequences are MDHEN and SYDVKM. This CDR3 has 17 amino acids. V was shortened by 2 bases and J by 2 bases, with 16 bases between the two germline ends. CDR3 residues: CASSLRWTTTAYNEQFF. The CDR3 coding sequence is TGTGCCAGCAGTTTAAGGTGGACTACGACGGCCTACAATGAGCAGTTCTTC.

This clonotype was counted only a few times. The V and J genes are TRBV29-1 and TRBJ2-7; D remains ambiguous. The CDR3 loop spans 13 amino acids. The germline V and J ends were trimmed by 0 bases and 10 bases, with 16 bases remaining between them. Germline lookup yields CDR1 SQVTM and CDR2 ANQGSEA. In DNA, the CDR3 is TGCAGCGTTGAAGAAGAGGATTCGGCGTATCAGTACTTC. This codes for CSVEEEDSAYQYF.

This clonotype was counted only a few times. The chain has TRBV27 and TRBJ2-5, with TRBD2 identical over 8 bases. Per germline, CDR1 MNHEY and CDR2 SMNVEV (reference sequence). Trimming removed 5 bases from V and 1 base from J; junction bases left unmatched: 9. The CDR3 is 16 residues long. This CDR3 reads CASSPLRRGVQETQYF. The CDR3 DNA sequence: TGTGCCAGCAGTCCACTTAGGCGGGGGGTCCAAGAGACCCAGTACTTC.

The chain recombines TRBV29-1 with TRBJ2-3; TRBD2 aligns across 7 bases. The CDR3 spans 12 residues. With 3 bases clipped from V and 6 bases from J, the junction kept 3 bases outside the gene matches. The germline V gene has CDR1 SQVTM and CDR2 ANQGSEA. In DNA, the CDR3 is TGCAGCGTTGATTTGGGGGGGGATACGCAGTATTTT. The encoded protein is CSVDLGGDTQYF.

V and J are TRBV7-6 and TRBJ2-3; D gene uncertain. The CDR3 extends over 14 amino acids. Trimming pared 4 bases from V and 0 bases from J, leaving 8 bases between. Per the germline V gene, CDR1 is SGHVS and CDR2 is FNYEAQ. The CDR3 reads CASSSRSSTDTQYF. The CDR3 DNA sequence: TGTGCCAGCAGCTCGCGGTCGAGCACAGATACGCAGTATTTT.

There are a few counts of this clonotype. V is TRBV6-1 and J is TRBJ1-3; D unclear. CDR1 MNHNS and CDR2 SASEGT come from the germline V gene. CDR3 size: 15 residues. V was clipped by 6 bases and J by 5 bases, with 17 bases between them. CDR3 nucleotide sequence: TGTGCCAGCAGCCCCTTACCCGGACTGCGAAACACCATATATTTT. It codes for CASSPLPGLRNTIYF.

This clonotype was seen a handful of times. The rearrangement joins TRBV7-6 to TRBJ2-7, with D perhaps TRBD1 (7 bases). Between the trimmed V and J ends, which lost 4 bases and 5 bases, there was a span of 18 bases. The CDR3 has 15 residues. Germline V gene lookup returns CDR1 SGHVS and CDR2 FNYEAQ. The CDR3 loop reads CASSWGDSETNEQYF. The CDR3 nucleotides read TGTGCCAGCAGCTGGGGGGACAGCGAAACGAACGAGCAGTACTTC.

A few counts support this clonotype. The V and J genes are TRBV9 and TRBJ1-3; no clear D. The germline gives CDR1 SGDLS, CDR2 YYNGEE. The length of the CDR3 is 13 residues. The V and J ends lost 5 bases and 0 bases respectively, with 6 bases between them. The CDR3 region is CASSGSSGNTIYF. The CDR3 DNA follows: TGTGCCAGCAGTGGGAGCTCTGGAAACACCATATATTTT.

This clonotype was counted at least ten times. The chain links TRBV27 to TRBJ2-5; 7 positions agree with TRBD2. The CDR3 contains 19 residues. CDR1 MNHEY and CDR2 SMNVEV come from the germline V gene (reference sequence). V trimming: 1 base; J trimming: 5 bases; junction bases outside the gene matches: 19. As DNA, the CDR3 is TGTGCCAGCAGTTTATATTGGAGTCTAGCGGAATCCTTTTTCGAGACCCAGTACTTC. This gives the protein CASSLYWSLAESFFETQYF.

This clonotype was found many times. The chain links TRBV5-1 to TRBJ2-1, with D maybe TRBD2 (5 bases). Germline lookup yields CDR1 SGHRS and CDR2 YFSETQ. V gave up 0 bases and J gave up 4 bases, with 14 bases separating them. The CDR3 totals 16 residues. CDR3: CASSLAGLAGYNEQFF. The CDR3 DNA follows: TGCGCCAGCAGCTTGGCGGGGTTAGCCGGGTACAATGAGCAGTTCTTC.

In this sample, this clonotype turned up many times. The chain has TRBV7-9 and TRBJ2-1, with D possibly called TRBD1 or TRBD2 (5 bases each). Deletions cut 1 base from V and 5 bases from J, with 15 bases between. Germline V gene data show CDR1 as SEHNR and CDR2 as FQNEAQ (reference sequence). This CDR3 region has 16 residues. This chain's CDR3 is CASSLGTGTHNNEQFF. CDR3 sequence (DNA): TGTGCCAGCAGCTTAGGGACCGGGACCCACAACAATGAGCAGTTCTTC. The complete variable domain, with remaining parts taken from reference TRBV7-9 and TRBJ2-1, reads DTGVSQNPRHKITKRGQNVTFRCDPISEHNRLYWYRQTLGQGPEFLTYFQNEAQLEKSRLLSDRFSAERPKGSFSTLEIQRTEQGDSAMYLCASSLGTGTHNNEQFFGPGTRLTVL.

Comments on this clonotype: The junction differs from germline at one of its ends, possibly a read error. The CDR3 DNA reads as TGTTCCAGCAGCCAAGGGGGACAGGGATACGAGCAGTACTTC. This encodes CSSSQGGQGYEQYF. This chain uses TRBV3-1 with TRBJ2-7, with 9 bases identical to TRBD1. The CDR3 extends over 14 amino acids. Looked up from germline, CDR1 is LGHDT and CDR2 is YNNKEL (reference sequence).

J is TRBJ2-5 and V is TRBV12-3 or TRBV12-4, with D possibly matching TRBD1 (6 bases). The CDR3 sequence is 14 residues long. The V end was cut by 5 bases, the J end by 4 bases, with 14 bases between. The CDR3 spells CASSPPDRPETQYF. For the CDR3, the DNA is TGTGCCAGCAGTCCACCTGACAGGCCAGAGACCCAGTACTTC.

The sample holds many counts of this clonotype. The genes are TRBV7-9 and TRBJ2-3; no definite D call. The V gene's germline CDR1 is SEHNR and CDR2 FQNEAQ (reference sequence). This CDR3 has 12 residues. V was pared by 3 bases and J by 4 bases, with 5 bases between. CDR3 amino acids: CASSFTADTQYF. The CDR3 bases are TGTGCCAGCAGCTTTACGGCAGATACGCAGTATTTT.

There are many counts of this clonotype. CDR3 loop: CASSLERIPGTQYF. CDR3 nucleotide sequence: TGCGCCAGCAGCTTGGAAAGGATTCCGGGGACCCAGTACTTC. The V call is TRBV5-1, the J call TRBJ2-5; D is uncertain. Germline lookup yields CDR1 SGHRS and CDR2 YFSETQ. The CDR3 spans 14 residues. V gave up 0 bases and J gave up 7 bases, with 13 bases separating them.

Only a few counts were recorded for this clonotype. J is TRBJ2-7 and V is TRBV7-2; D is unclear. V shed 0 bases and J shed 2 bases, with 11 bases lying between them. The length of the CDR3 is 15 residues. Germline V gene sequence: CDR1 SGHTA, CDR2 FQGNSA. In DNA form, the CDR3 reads TGTGCCAGCAGCTTAGCCGGAGTGCCTACCTACGAGCAGTACTTC. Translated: CASSLAGVPTYEQYF.

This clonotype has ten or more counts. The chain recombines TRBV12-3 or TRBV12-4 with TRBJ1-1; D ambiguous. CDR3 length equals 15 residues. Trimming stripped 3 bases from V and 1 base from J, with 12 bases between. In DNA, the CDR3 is TGTGCCAGCAGTTTCCCCCAGGAAAGGAACACTGAAGCTTTCTTT. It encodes CASSFPQERNTEAFF.

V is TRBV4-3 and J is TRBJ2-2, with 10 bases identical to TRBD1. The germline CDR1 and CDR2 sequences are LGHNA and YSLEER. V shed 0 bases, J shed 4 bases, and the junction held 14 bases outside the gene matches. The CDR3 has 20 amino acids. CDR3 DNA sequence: TGCGCCAGCAGCCAAGATTATGGGACAGGGGCCCTGTCGGGCACCGGGGAGCTGTTTTTT. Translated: CASSQDYGTGALSGTGELFF.